Listed below are T cell receptor beta chains from one sample, sequenced in a study of response to subunit inactivated influenza vaccine. TCRdb reanalysed the RT-PCR reads using MiXCR and keeps one entry per CDR3 protein. The sample has around 540,000 distinct CDR3 sequences, over 9.5% seen once. Material: PBMCs from blood, obtained on the day of vaccination. These TCRs come from a man over 45 who received an inactivated influenza vaccine. CDR3s include the opening cysteine and the closing phenylalanine or tryptophan. A D gene is named only where the DNA matches it firmly. Some rows have no size entry. The others give once, few or many, or a class for an expanded clone.

j_call v_call d_call cdr3_length clone_size cdr3_aa cdr3_nt
TRBJ2-3 TRBV2 TRBD1 16 NA CASSSLGQGATDTQYF TGTGCCAGCAGTTCTTTGGGACAGGGGGCCACAGATACGCAGTATTTT
TRBJ2-2 TRBV12-3/TRBV12-4 NA 12 many CASIVNTGELFF TGTGCCAGCATAGTTAACACCGGGGAGCTGTTTTTT
TRBJ1-2 TRBV10-3 NA 18 many CAVSEPGSGSRGRYGYTF TGTGCCGTAAGCGAACCCGGGTCCGGGAGTCGCGGCCGCTATGGCTACACCTTC
TRBJ2-7 TRBV3-1 TRBD2 15 few CASSPLAAGTYEQYF TGTGCCAGCAGCCCCCTAGCGGCAGGTACCTACGAGCAGTACTTC
TRBJ1-2 TRBV6-4 TRBD1 15 few CASRDHRGLGYGYTF TGTGCCAGCAGGGATCACAGGGGGCTTGGCTATGGCTACACCTTC
TRBJ2-7 TRBV20-1 NA 14 NA CSARDVRGSYEQYF TGCAGTGCTAGAGATGTGCGGGGCAGCTACGAGCAGTACTTC
TRBJ2-7 TRBV28 NA 14 many CASSLQGPPYEQYF TGTGCCAGCAGCCTACAGGGACCCCCCTACGAGCAGTACTTC
TRBJ2-5 TRBV28 TRBD1 15 many CASTVLGDREETQYF TGTGCCAGCACCGTATTGGGGGACAGGGAAGAGACCCAGTACTTC
TRBJ1-4 TRBV4-3 NA 14 many CASSPTVFNEKLFF TGCGCCAGCAGCCCGACAGTTTTTAATGAAAAACTGTTTTTT
TRBJ1-4 TRBV4-1 TRBD1 14 NA CASSQAGGNEKLFF TGCGCCAGCAGCCAAGCAGGGGGTAATGAAAAACTGTTTTTT
TRBJ1-3 TRBV4-3 NA 15 NA CASSQGWGNGNTIYF TGCGCCAGCAGCCAAGGGTGGGGGAACGGAAACACCATATATTTT
TRBJ2-7 TRBV28 NA 14 NA CASSLGVSFHEQYF TGTGCCAGCAGTTTGGGGGTTAGCTTCCACGAGCAGTACTTC
TRBJ2-7 TRBV27 NA 15 NA CASSWDRAGPYEQYF TGTGCCAGCAGTTGGGATAGGGCAGGCCCCTACGAGCAGTACTTC
TRBJ2-6 TRBV7-2 NA 15 few CASNPFRSGANVLTF TGTGCCAGCAACCCTTTCCGCTCTGGGGCCAACGTCCTGACTTTC
TRBJ2-5 TRBV7-9 NA 15 NA CASSSTLVSSETQYF TGTGCCAGCAGCTCAACCCTAGTTTCCTCTGAGACCCAGTACTTC
TRBJ2-1 TRBV27 NA 16 NA CASSSYLRETYNEQFF TGTGCCAGCAGTTCGTACTTGCGAGAGACCTACAATGAGCAGTTCTTC
TRBJ2-1 TRBV5-1 NA 15 few CASSFGSRVFDEQFF TGCGCCAGCAGCTTCGGTAGTCGAGTGTTCGATGAGCAGTTCTTC
TRBJ1-4 TRBV29-1 NA 12 many CSVGTVNEKLFF TGCAGCGTTGGGACAGTAAATGAAAAACTGTTTTTT
TRBJ1-6 TRBV12-3/TRBV12-4 NA 13 few CATPRGERSPLHF TGTGCCACCCCCCGGGGTGAAAGATCACCCCTCCACTTT
TRBJ2-2 TRBV6-2/TRBV6-3 NA 14 few CASTQDTYTGELFF TGTGCCAGCACACAGGACACTTACACCGGGGAGCTGTTTTTT
TRBJ2-5 TRBV4-1 TRBD1 15 few CASSPSGQGSETQYF TGCGCCAGCAGCCCGTCGGGACAGGGCAGTGAGACCCAGTACTTC
TRBJ2-1 TRBV24-1 NA 14 many CATSEWGEGNEQFF TGTGCCACCAGCGAGTGGGGAGAGGGCAATGAGCAGTTCTTC
TRBJ2-2 TRBV4-3 NA 18 few CASSQDPRGRLLTGELFF TGCGCCAGCAGCCAAGATCCGAGGGGCCGTTTGCTGACCGGGGAGCTGTTTTTT
TRBJ2-2 TRBV12-3/TRBV12-4 NA 13 many CASSFWDTGELFF TGTGCCAGCAGTTTCTGGGACACCGGGGAGCTGTTTTTT
TRBJ2-1 TRBV5-1 TRBD1 18 once CASSAGQGALINYNEQFF TGCGCCAGCAGCGCGGGACAGGGGGCACTTATAAACTACAATGAGCAGTTCTTC
TRBJ1-4 TRBV12-3/TRBV12-4 NA 12 few CASSLVPSRLFF TGTGCCAGCAGTTTAGTTCCTAGCAGACTGTTTTTT
TRBJ2-3 TRBV9 NA 15 many CASSVVAGSTDTQYF TGTGCCAGCAGCGTAGTAGCCGGTAGCACAGATACGCAGTATTTT
TRBJ2-2 TRBV18 TRBD2 16 NA CASSLRTSGSAGELFF TGTGCCAGCTCACTTCGGACTAGCGGGAGTGCCGGGGAGCTGTTTTTT
TRBJ2-1 TRBV11-2 TRBD2 18 NA CASSTTSGGATFGYEQFF TGTGCCAGCAGCACGACTAGCGGGGGAGCTACTTTTGGCTATGAGCAGTTCTTC
TRBJ1-2 TRBV12-3/TRBV12-4 NA 13 few CASSFYRVSGYTF TGTGCCAGCAGTTTTTACAGGGTATCGGGCTACACCTTC
TRBJ2-7 TRBV7-2 TRBD2 16 once CASSTRLTSGRYEQYF TGTGCCAGCAGCACCCGTCTGACTAGCGGGAGATACGAGCAGTACTTC
TRBJ1-2 TRBV20-1 NA 14 few CSATRGGTNYGYTF TGCAGTGCTACGAGGGGAGGAACTAACTATGGCTACACCTTC
TRBJ2-6 TRBV28 NA 16 NA CASSLIGRSGANVLTF TGTGCCAGCAGTTTAATCGGGCGCTCTGGGGCCAACGTCCTGACTTTC
TRBJ1-5 TRBV7-9 NA 15 few CASSSGTSRGLPQHF TGTGCCAGCAGCTCCGGGACTTCTAGAGGCCTACCCCAGCATTTT
TRBJ1-5 TRBV2 NA 13 NA CASTGRHNQPQHF TGTGCCAGCACGGGGCGGCACAATCAGCCCCAGCATTTT
TRBJ2-1 TRBV28 TRBD2 16 NA CASSLRVAGEGDEQFF TGTGCCAGCAGTTTAAGGGTAGCGGGAGAGGGGGATGAGCAGTTCTTC
TRBJ2-3 TRBV12-3/TRBV12-4 NA 13 many CASSSGFTDTQYF TGTGCCAGCTCGAGCGGTTTCACAGATACGCAGTATTTT
TRBJ2-3 TRBV5-1 NA 14 NA CASRRIYPTDTQYF TGCGCCAGCAGGCGGATTTACCCCACAGATACGCAGTATTTT
TRBJ2-1 TRBV27 NA 18 NA CASSLLSPGPEWANEQFF TGTGCCAGCAGTTTACTTTCACCGGGACCAGAGTGGGCCAATGAGCAGTTCTTC
TRBJ2-3 TRBV10-3 TRBD2 15 NA CAITGTSGGSDTQYF TGTGCCATCACTGGGACTAGCGGGGGGTCTGATACGCAGTATTTT